A single TCR beta chain is shown here with its context. Its target is not known. Generated by immunoSEQ multiplex PCR, the TCRdb table keeps only in-frame clones and is missing some. This table has roughly 110,000 clones, around 91% appearing once. Germline loops: CDR1 DFQATT, CDR2 SNEGSKA (reference sequence). This CDR3 has 10 residues. With 7 bases removed from V and 3 bases from J, the gap between germline ends came to 7 bases. This entry comes from a study of T cell responses to AZD1222 COVID-19 vaccine. Study observations and caveats: Clonal diversity may have been underestimated in mostly white British donors. Vaccination with two AZD1222 doses was followed by a rise in Spike-specific TCR breadth and depth. Repertoires were obtained solely post-peak T cell response. Reportedly, close to half of spike-specific TCRs are directed against unmutated variant regions.

The chain links TRBV20-1 to TRBJ2-7; D gene uncertain. The clonotype originates from an adult in good health. This specimen was peripheral blood, taken on day 0 of AZD1222 vaccination. In nucleotides, the CDR3 is TGCAGTGTCTTTGACTACGAGCAGTACTTC. This sequence encodes CSVFDYEQYF.